This note documents a single TCR beta chain sequence. What it binds is not known. These data belong to a study of cytomegalovirus exposure and HLA in healthy donors. In the PCR, 60 Vbeta and 13 Jbeta primers were used. The repertoire was sequenced with immunoSEQ multiplex PCR; TCRdb's copy has only in-frame clones and lacks some. This sample has 100,000 to 150,000 clones; around 80% occur once, and the top ten carry 1.2%. Notes on the study in general: TCR beta sequences numbering roughly 16,000 were associated with HLA alleles at 0.05 false discovery rate in a later analysis.

The sequence derives from a female donor in good health and CMV-seronegative. The sequenced material came from PBMCs.

The CDR3 region is CASSVTVNTEAFF. The CDR3 DNA is TGTGCCAGCAGCGTGACAGTGAACACTGAAGCTTTCTTT. This chain connects TRBV14 to TRBJ1-1; D is possibly TRBD1 (5 bases). V was pared by 5 bases and J by 0 bases, with 7 bases between. The CDR3 runs to 13 residues. CDR1 is SGHDN, CDR2 FVKESK, per germline.